This T cell receptor (beta chain) was observed in a study of blood T cell repertoires in COVID-19. About the study: From T cells, B-cell-depleted T cells, or PBMCs came the material, which was cDNA or gDNA.

CDR1 is WNHNN, CDR2 SYGVQD, per germline (reference sequence). This CDR3 has 15 amino acids. Trimming removed 7 bases from V and 0 bases from J, with 14 bases in between. Methods used by the authors: Cell counts per sample came from amplifying reference gene primers. Data came from immunoSEQ multiplex PCR; TCRdb stores just in-frame clones and leaves some out. From that table come the V and J calls and clone size; the DNA was used to work out D and trimming. The repertoire includes over 25,000 clones, 78% of them detected once, and roughly 32% sits in the top ten. The sequence was collected from a man aged 80 or over with acute or convalescent COVID-19. The sequenced sample consisted of peripheral blood. The V and J genes are TRBV10-1 and TRBJ2-3, with a weak D call TRBD1 (6 bases). CDR3 nucleotide sequence: TGCGCCAGCAACGACAGGATCTCTAGCACAGATACGCAGTATTTT. Its translation: CASNDRISSTDTQYF.